The next 22 T cell receptor beta chains were all read from a single sample in a study of CD8+ T cells in alopecia areata. Extracted RNA was reverse transcribed into cDNA, the sequencing template. The assay was immunoSEQ multiplex PCR, and TCRdb's table has in-frame clones only and misses some. The sample includes roughly 230,000 clones, 40% to 45% of them seen just once. Specified treatment: oral pan-JAK inhibitor, 5-10 mg twice daily. Sample: CD4+ T cells sorted from blood, taken at approximately week 37, from a patient treated with tofacitinib. All receptors come from a human donor with alopecia areata.

This rearrangement joins TRBV30 to TRBJ1-1; D unclear. The CDR3 contains 13 residues. Germline V lookup: CDR1 GTSNPN, CDR2 SVGIG (reference sequence). V was trimmed by 4 bases and J by 7 bases, leaving 16 bases between them. In DNA, the CDR3 is TGTGCCTGGACCCCGCCAGGTCGCAGTGAAGCTTTCTTT. As protein: CAWTPPGRSEAFF.

This clone was detected once. The chain uses TRBV30 and TRBJ1-2; D is possibly TRBD1 (6 bases). Germline V gene sequence: CDR1 GTSNPN, CDR2 SVGIG (reference sequence). V lost 6 bases and J 5 bases, leaving 16 bases between the germline ends. This CDR3 has 13 amino acids. DNA of the CDR3: TGTGCCTGCTCTACAGGGATAGGGTATGGCTACACCTTC. It encodes CACSTGIGYGYTF.

The chain links TRBV4-1 to TRBJ1-3; no clear D gene. Germline V CDR1 and CDR2: MGHRA, YSYEKL. Trimming left V 0 bases short and J 0 bases short, with 6 bases between. The CDR3 contains 15 residues. The CDR3 DNA follows: TGCGCCAGCAGCCAAGATGAGAGCTCTGGAAACACCATATATTTT. It yields the protein CASSQDESSGNTIYF.

The J gene is TRBJ1-1, the V gene TRBV29-1; a weak D match, TRBD1 (5 bases). Trimming shortened V by 7 bases and J by 0 bases, and 12 bases separated the two germline ends. The CDR3 sequence is 13 residues long. Looked up from germline, CDR1 is SQVTM and CDR2 is ANQGSEA. CDR3 loop: CSAWTYLNTEAFF. For the CDR3, the DNA is TGCAGCGCCTGGACATACTTGAACACTGAAGCTTTCTTT.

This chain joins TRBV7-9 and TRBJ1-1; 8 positions agree with TRBD1. Germline CDR1 reads SEHNR; CDR2 reads FQNEAQ (reference sequence). J lost 7 bases, V lost 5 bases, and 12 bases had no gene match. This CDR3 spans 15 amino acids. CDR3 bases: TGTGCCAGCAGCACGAGACAGGGGATCTCCAATGAAGCTTTCTTT. This gives the protein CASSTRQGISNEAFF. The variable domain in full, with the rest retrieved from reference TRBV7-9 and TRBJ1-1, is DTGVSQNPRHKITKRGQNVTFRCDPISEHNRLYWYRQTLGQGPEFLTYFQNEAQLEKSRLLSDRFSAERPKGSFSTLEIQRTEQGDSAMYLCASSTRQGISNEAFFGQGTRLTVV.

CDR3 sequence: CASSTRDSWSPEQYF. The CDR3 DNA is TGTGCCAGCAGCACCCGGGACTCTTGGTCTCCCGAGCAGTACTTC. V and J are TRBV7-8 and TRBJ2-7, with D possibly being TRBD2 (6 bases). The CDR3 extends over 15 amino acids. Germline lookup yields CDR1 SGHVS and CDR2 FQNEAQ. The germline V and J ends were trimmed by 5 bases and 6 bases, with 20 bases remaining between them. The variable domain in full, with the rest retrieved from reference TRBV7-8 and TRBJ2-7, is GAGVSQSPRYKVAKRGQDVALRCDPISGHVSLFWYQQALGQGPEFLTYFQNEAQLDKSGLPSDRFFAERPEGSVSTLKIQRTQQEDSAVYLCASSTRDSWSPEQYFGPGTRLTVT.

A few counts support this clone. This chain joins TRBV15 and TRBJ2-7, with D uncertain. CDR1 is LNHNV and CDR2 is YYDKDF in the germline V gene (reference sequence). This CDR3 spans 12 amino acids. The germline V and J ends were trimmed by 8 bases and 0 bases, with 8 bases remaining between them. CDR3 nucleotides: TGTGCCACCGGACGGTTCTCCTACGAGCAGTACTTC. Translated, it gives CATGRFSYEQYF.

The chain uses TRBV7-9 and TRBJ1-1; no clear D. Germline V CDR1 and CDR2: SEHNR, FQNEAQ (reference sequence). V was shortened by 6 bases and J by 1 base, with 9 bases between the two germline ends. This CDR3 has 13 residues. CDR3 protein: CASRQKANTEAFF. The CDR3 nucleotides read TGTGCCAGCAGACAAAAGGCGAACACTGAAGCTTTCTTT.

This clone was recorded only once. The chain carries TRBV29-1 and TRBJ2-7; 9 bases fit TRBD1. The CDR3 is made up of 13 amino acids. The germline gives CDR1 SQVTM, CDR2 ANQGSEA. The junction had 7 bases not matched to a gene; V was cut back by 7 bases and J by 3 bases. CDR3 nucleotide sequence: TGCAGCGCCGCCGGGACAGGGCTCTACGAGCAGTACTTC. This codes for CSAAGTGLYEQYF.

Concerning this clone itself: A junction boundary mismatches the germline segment, possibly from a read error. The J gene is TRBJ2-2, the V gene TRBV4-2; D might be TRBD1 or TRBD2, each matching 6 bases. The germline V gene has CDR1 LGHNA and CDR2 YNFKEQ. CDR3 length equals 16 residues. The CDR3 sequence is CASGQESTGATGELFF. CDR3 sequence (DNA): TGTGCCAGCGGCCAAGAGTCCACGGGGGCCACCGGGGAGCTGTTTTTT.

The J gene is TRBJ2-5, the V gene TRBV29-1, with D perhaps given as TRBD1 or TRBD2 (5 bases each). The CDR3 contains 13 residues. Germline V gene lookup returns CDR1 SQVTM and CDR2 ANQGSEA. The V end was cut by 2 bases, the J end by 11 bases, with 18 bases between. DNA for the CDR3: TGCAGCGTTGAATCTTTCGGGACGATATCTCAGTACTTC. Translating gives CSVESFGTISQYF.

This clone was observed a few times. J is TRBJ1-1 and V is TRBV4-1; no reliable D call. V was pared by 5 bases and J by 0 bases, with 13 bases between. This CDR3 spans 15 amino acids. The germline V gene encodes CDR1 MGHRA and CDR2 YSYEKL. CDR3 protein: CASSSSARMNTEAFF. The DNA of the CDR3 is TGCGCCAGCAGCTCCTCCGCGCGGATGAACACTGAAGCTTTCTTT.

This clone has only a few counts. The chain has TRBV19 and TRBJ1-2; 8 positions match TRBD1. The CDR3 sequence is 17 residues long. Germline-derived CDR1 and CDR2 are LNHDA and SQIVND (reference sequence). Unmatched junction bases numbered 19, after V lost 7 bases and J lost 6 bases. The DNA for the CDR3 is TGTGCCAGTACCCTTTGGACAGGGAGATCCGGATCGAATGGCTACACCTTC. It encodes CASTLWTGRSGSNGYTF.

This clone was detected only a few times. The CDR3 loop is CAWSRTNLGTQPQHF. The DNA for the CDR3 is TGTGCCTGGAGTCGGACAAACCTGGGAACTCAGCCCCAGCATTTT. The chain uses TRBV30 and TRBJ1-5; a weak D match, TRBD1 (5 bases). This CDR3 is 15 amino acids long. Trimming stripped 2 bases from V and 6 bases from J, with 17 bases between. Per the germline V gene, CDR1 is GTSNPN and CDR2 is SVGIG (reference sequence).

On this clone: The junction shows a germline mismatch at one end, possibly a read error. This sequence joins TRBV19 and TRBJ2-7; 8 positions agree with TRBD2. The germline V gene encodes CDR1 LNHDA and CDR2 SQIVND (reference sequence). The CDR3 contains 13 residues. CDR3 DNA: TGTGCCAGTAGGATAGCGGGAAGATACGAGCAGTACTTC. Its translation is CASRIAGRYEQYF.

The chain employs TRBV10-3 and TRBJ1-5, with no clear D. Germline V gene data show CDR1 as ENHRY and CDR2 as SYGVKD. V lost 4 bases to trimming and J lost 1 base, with 8 bases between them. This CDR3 comprises 14 residues. The chain's CDR3 is CAISGAFSNQPQHF. The CDR3 region has the DNA TGTGCCATCAGTGGGGCATTCAGCAATCAGCCCCAGCATTTT.

This clone appeared a few times. The chain uses TRBV30 and TRBJ1-5; D is uncertain. CDR1 is GTSNPN, CDR2 SVGIG, per germline (reference sequence). The CDR3 totals 12 residues. The V gene lost 3 bases and the J gene lost 5 bases, with 8 bases spanning the gap. The CDR3 coding sequence is TGTGCCTGGAGCCTTTCCTATCAGCCCCAGCATTTT. Translation: CAWSLSYQPQHF.

This chain uses TRBV7-9 with TRBJ1-5; D unresolved. Germline CDR1 and CDR2: SEHNR and FQNEAQ (reference sequence). The CDR3 runs to 14 residues. The V and J ends lost 2 bases and 5 bases respectively, with 10 bases between them. CDR3 residues: CASSLTGPHQPQHF. CDR3 DNA: TGTGCCAGCAGCTTAACTGGGCCGCATCAGCCCCAGCATTTT.

This clone has just one count. V gene TRBV4-1 combines with J gene TRBJ2-7; D possibly uses TRBD1 or TRBD2 (5 bases each). V was shortened by 5 bases and J by 0 bases, with 14 bases between the two germline ends. Germline V gene data show CDR1 as MGHRA and CDR2 as YSYEKL. This CDR3 is built from 15 residues. The chain's CDR3 is CASSKNEGSSYEQYF. CDR3 sequence (DNA): TGCGCCAGCAGCAAAAATGAGGGGTCCTCCTACGAGCAGTACTTC.

This clone was recorded a few times. The chain employs TRBV19 and TRBJ2-2; 7 bases agree with TRBD2. Germline values: CDR1 LNHDA, CDR2 SQIVND (reference sequence). Trimming cost V 7 bases and J 6 bases; bases outside gene matches: 8. The length of the CDR3 is 14 residues. The CDR3 DNA follows: TGTGCCAGTACGGTTAAGCGGGAAGCCGGGGAGCTGTTTTTT. It encodes CASTVKREAGELFF.

The rearrangement joins TRBV5-1 to TRBJ2-7; 10 bases are shared with TRBD2. CDR3 size: 14 residues. After removal of 6 bases from V and 3 bases from J, the junction contained 6 bases not matched to a gene. Germline V gives CDR1 SGHRS, CDR2 YFSETQ. The CDR3 bases are TGCGCCAGCAAACCTAGCGGGAGCGGCTACGAGCAGTACTTC. This gives the protein CASKPSGSGYEQYF.

This clone was detected a few times. The rearrangement joins TRBV7-2 to TRBJ2-7; the D gene is possibly TRBD2 (6 bases). Germline V gene data show CDR1 as SGHTA and CDR2 as FQGNSA. The length of the CDR3 is 14 residues. V shed 5 bases and J shed 5 bases, with 16 bases lying between them. CDR3 bases: TGTGCCAGCAGCCCAGCGGGCCGACCCGACGAGCAGTACTTC. This sequence encodes CASSPAGRPDEQYF.